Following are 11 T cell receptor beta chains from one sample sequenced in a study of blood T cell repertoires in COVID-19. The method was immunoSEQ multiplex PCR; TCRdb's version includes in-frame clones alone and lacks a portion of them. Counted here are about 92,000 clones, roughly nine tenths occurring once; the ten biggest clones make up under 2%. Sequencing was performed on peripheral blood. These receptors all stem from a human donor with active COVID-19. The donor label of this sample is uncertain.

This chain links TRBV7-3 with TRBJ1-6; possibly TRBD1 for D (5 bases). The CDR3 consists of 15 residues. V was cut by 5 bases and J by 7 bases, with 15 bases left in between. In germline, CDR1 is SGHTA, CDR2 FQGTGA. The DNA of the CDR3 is TGTGCCAGCAGCCCCGGGGGAAACAGAAATTCACCCCTCCACTTT. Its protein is CASSPGGNRNSPLHF.

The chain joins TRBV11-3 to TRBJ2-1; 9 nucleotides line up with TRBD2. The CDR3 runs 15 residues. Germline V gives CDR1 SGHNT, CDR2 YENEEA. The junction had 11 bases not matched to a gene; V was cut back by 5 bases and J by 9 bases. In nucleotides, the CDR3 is TGTGCCAGCAGCACAAGCGGGGGGCTCCTCTCTGAGCAGTTCTTC. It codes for CASSTSGGLLSEQFF.

CDR3 nucleotide sequence: TGTGCCAGTAGTATAGGTCCGCGGGGTGAAAAACTGTTTTTT. This encodes CASSIGPRGEKLFF. The chain couples TRBV19 to TRBJ1-4; D call uncertain. Germline CDR1 is LNHDA and CDR2 is SQIVND (reference sequence). The CDR3 is 14 amino acids. V gave up 1 base and J gave up 7 bases, with 10 bases separating them.

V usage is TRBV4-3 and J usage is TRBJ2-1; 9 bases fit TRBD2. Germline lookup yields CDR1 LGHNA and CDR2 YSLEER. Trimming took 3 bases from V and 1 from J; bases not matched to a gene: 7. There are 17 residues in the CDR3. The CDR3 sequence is CASSQEPGLASYNEQFF. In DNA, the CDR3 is TGCGCCAGCAGCCAGGAACCGGGACTAGCATCCTACAATGAGCAGTTCTTC.

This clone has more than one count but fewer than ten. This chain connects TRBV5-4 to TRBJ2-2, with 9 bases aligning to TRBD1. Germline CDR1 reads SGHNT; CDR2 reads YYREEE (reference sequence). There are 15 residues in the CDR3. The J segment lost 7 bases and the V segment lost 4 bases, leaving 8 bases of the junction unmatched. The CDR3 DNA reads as TGTGCCAGCAGCGGAGGGGACAGGGTAATCGGGGAGCTGTTTTTT. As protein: CASSGGDRVIGELFF.

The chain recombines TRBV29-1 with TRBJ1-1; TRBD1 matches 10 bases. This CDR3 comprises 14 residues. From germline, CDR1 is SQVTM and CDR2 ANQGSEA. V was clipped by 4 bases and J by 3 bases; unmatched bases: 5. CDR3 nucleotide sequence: TGCAGCGTTGGGGACAGGGGTTGGGACACTGAAGCTTTCTTT. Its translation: CSVGDRGWDTEAFF.

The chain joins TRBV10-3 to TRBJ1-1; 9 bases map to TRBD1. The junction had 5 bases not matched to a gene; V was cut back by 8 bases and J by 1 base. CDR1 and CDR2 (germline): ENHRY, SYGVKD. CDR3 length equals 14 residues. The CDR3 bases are TGTGCCATCCGCCCGGGACAGGGGAACACTGAAGCTTTCTTT. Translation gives CAIRPGQGNTEAFF.

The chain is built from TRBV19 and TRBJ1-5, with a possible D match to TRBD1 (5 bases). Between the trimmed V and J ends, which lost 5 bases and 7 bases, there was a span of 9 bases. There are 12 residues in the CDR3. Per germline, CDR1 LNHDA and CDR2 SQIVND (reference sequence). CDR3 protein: CASSGARQPQHF. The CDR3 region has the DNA TGTGCCAGTAGTGGGGCGCGGCAGCCCCAGCATTTT. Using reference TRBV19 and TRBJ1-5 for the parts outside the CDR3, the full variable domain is DGGITQSPKYLFRKEGQNVTLSCEQNLNHDAMYWYRQDPGQGLRLIYYSQIVNDFQKGDIAEGYSVSREKKESFPLTVTSAQKNPTAFYLCASSGARQPQHFGDGTRLSIL.

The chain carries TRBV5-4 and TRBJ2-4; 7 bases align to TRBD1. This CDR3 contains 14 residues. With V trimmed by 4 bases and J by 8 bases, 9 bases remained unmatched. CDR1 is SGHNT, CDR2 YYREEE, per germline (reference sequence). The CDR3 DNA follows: TGTGCCAGCAGCAACCCCGGACAGGTGGACATTCAGTACTTC. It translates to CASSNPGQVDIQYF.

CDR3 protein: CASKAWGATNEKLFF. The CDR3 region has the DNA TGTGCCAGCAAAGCATGGGGCGCAACTAATGAAAAACTGTTTTTT. This chain links TRBV27 with TRBJ1-4; D is possibly TRBD1 (5 bases). Germline V lookup: CDR1 MNHEY, CDR2 SMNVEV (reference sequence). The CDR3 has 15 amino acids. Trimming cost V 7 bases and J 0 bases, with 12 bases left between them.

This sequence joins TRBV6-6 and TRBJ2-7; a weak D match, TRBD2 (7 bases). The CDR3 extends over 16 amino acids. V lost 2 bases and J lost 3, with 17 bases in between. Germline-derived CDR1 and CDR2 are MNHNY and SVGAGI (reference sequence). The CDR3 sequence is CASSYGGGPHYYEQYF. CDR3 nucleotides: TGTGCCAGCAGTTACGGGGGGGGGCCCCACTACTACGAGCAGTACTTC.